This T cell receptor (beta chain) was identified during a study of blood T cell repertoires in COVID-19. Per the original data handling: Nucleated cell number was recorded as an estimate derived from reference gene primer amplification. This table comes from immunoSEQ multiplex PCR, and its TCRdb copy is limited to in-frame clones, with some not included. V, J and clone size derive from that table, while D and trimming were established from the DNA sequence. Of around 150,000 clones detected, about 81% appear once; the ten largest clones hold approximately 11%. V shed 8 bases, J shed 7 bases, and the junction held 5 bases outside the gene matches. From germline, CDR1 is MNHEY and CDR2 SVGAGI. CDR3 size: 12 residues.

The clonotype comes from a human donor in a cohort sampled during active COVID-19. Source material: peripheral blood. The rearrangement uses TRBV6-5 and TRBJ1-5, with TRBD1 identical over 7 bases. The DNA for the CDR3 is TGTGCCAGCCGCACAGGGGACCAGCCCCAGCATTTT. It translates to CASRTGDQPQHF.